The 22 T cell receptor beta chains below come from one sample, sequenced in a study of T-cell reconstitution after alpha-beta-depleted transplantation in children. Unique molecular identifiers were used to barcode this TCRbeta library. TCRdb passed the PCR reads through MiXCR, listing each CDR3 protein once. Of roughly 100,000 distinct CDR3 sequences listed, 7% to 10% were seen once; the top ten hold approximately 7.2%. Specimen: PBMCs from the stem cell graft donor, collected from the stem cell graft. The receptors derive from a human donor who donated a stem cell graft to a child with congenital amegakaryocytic thrombocytopenia.

This clonotype was counted ten times or more. This rearrangement joins TRBV29-1 to TRBJ2-3; tentatively, D is TRBD2 (6 bases). The CDR3 extends over 13 amino acids. Germline V gene sequence: CDR1 SQVTM, CDR2 ANQGSEA. V lost 3 bases, J lost 1 base, and 8 bases lay in between. The CDR3 is CSVDRGGTDTQYF. CDR3 in DNA: TGCAGCGTTGATCGCGGGGGCACAGATACGCAGTATTTT.

This clonotype was seen repeatedly, ten times or more. The chain links TRBV5-6 to TRBJ2-2; no firm D call. Germline lookup yields CDR1 SGHDT and CDR2 YYEEEE. The CDR3 runs 14 residues. V was cut by 0 bases and J by 6 bases, with 9 bases left in between. The CDR3 sequence is CASSLEVGAGELFF. In nucleotides, the CDR3 is TGTGCCAGCAGCTTGGAGGTGGGCGCCGGGGAGCTGTTTTTT.

This clonotype has ten or more counts. The chain uses TRBV10-3 and TRBJ1-2; the match to TRBD1 covers 9 bases. Germline-derived CDR1 and CDR2 are ENHRY and SYGVKD. V shed 8 bases, J shed 8 bases, and the junction held 12 bases outside the gene matches. This CDR3 region has 14 residues. DNA of the CDR3: TGTGCCATCCGGGACGGGACAGGGTCGGGAGGCTACACCTTC. Encoded protein: CAIRDGTGSGGYTF.

This clonotype was detected ten times or more. The chain uses TRBV6-2 or TRBV6-3 and TRBJ2-1, with 9 bases aligning to TRBD2. The CDR3 is 13 residues long. Losses at the gene ends were 4 bases for V and 9 bases for J; bases not matched to a gene: 4. Germline loops: CDR1 MNHEY, CDR2 SVGEGT. The CDR3 DNA reads as TGTGCCAGCAGTTTAGCGGGAGTGTCTGAGCAGTTCTTC. This gives the protein CASSLAGVSEQFF.

This clonotype was found many times. The chain recombines TRBV7-2 with TRBJ2-1; D may correspond to TRBD1 or TRBD2 (5 bases each). CDR1 is SGHTA and CDR2 is FQGNSA in the germline V gene. The CDR3 loop spans 15 amino acids. Trimming removed 3 bases at V and 1 base at J, with 10 bases between. The CDR3 loop reads CASSLGRASYNEQFF. The CDR3 DNA reads TGTGCCAGCAGCTTGGGGCGGGCTTCCTACAATGAGCAGTTCTTC.

This clonotype was recorded many times. The rearrangement links TRBV12-3 or TRBV12-4 to TRBJ2-7, with a weak D call TRBD2 (6 bases). V was cut by 2 bases and J by 7 bases, with 21 bases left in between. CDR3 length: 16 residues. CDR3 residues: CASSLLLGLPPREQYF. DNA of the CDR3: TGTGCCAGCAGTTTATTGCTGGGACTCCCTCCGAGGGAGCAGTACTTC.

This clonotype was recorded at least ten times. This chain joins TRBV27 and TRBJ2-1; D is unclear. The length of the CDR3 is 11 residues. The germline V gene encodes CDR1 MNHEY and CDR2 SMNVEV (reference sequence). Trimming left V 7 bases short and J 6 bases short, with 7 bases between. CDR3 protein: CASTPFNEQFF. CDR3 sequence (DNA): TGTGCCAGCACCCCCTTCAATGAGCAGTTCTTC.

This clonotype was counted between two and nine times. The gene calls are TRBV5-5 and TRBJ2-1; D unresolved. Germline loops: CDR1 SGHKS, CDR2 YYEKEE (reference sequence). V gave up 7 bases and J gave up 0 bases, with 11 bases separating them. The CDR3 runs to 14 residues. The chain's CDR3 is CASGRESSYNEQFF. CDR3 DNA: TGTGCCAGCGGGCGCGAGAGCTCCTACAATGAGCAGTTCTTC.

This clonotype was found many times. The rearrangement links TRBV27 to TRBJ2-5, with a tentative D call TRBD2 (6 bases). This CDR3 spans 13 amino acids. Trimming shortened V by 5 bases and J by 4 bases, and 11 bases separated the two germline ends. Germline values: CDR1 MNHEY, CDR2 SMNVEV (reference sequence). CDR3 region: CASSKEAGETQYF. The CDR3 DNA follows: TGTGCCAGCAGTAAAGAAGCGGGAGAGACCCAGTACTTC.

This clonotype was picked up many times. The chain combines TRBV20-1 with TRBJ2-7; TRBD2 matches at 9 bases. Germline trimming cut 0 bases from V and 3 bases from J; bases unmatched to any gene: 0. CDR1 is DFQATT and CDR2 is SNEGSKA in the germline V gene (reference sequence). This CDR3 is 13 amino acids long. CDR3 protein: CSARERGGYEQYF. For the CDR3, the DNA is TGCAGTGCTAGAGAGCGGGGGGGCTACGAGCAGTACTTC.

This clonotype came up many times. The chain carries TRBV19 and TRBJ2-2; D is perhaps TRBD1 or TRBD2 (5 bases each). V was shortened by 5 bases and J by 0 bases, with 10 bases between the two germline ends. Germline CDR1 and CDR2: LNHDA and SQIVND (reference sequence). The CDR3 extends over 15 amino acids. CDR3 sequence: CASSPGTPNTGELFF. CDR3 DNA sequence: TGTGCCAGTAGTCCCGGGACCCCGAACACCGGGGAGCTGTTTTTT.

This clonotype was counted ten times or more. The V and J genes are TRBV30 and TRBJ1-4; D is possibly TRBD1 (5 bases). V lost 3 bases to trimming and J lost 5 bases, with 13 bases between them. CDR3 length equals 14 residues. Germline V lookup: CDR1 GTSNPN, CDR2 SVGIG (reference sequence). The CDR3 DNA is TGTGCCTGGAGCGAAGACAGACCGAATGAAAAACTGTTTTTT. Amino acids: CAWSEDRPNEKLFF.

This clonotype was counted ten times or more. The V and J genes are TRBV10-3 and TRBJ2-1; 12 bases are shared with TRBD1. Germline trimming cut 0 bases from V and 2 bases from J; bases unmatched to any gene: 2. The CDR3 consists of 17 residues. Germline V gene data show CDR1 as ENHRY and CDR2 as SYGVKD. The CDR3 DNA reads TGTGCCATCAGTGAGTCGGGGACAGGGGGCACCTACAATGAGCAGTTCTTC. It translates to CAISESGTGGTYNEQFF.

This clonotype has at least ten counts. The CDR3 DNA reads TGCAGCGGGACAGGGGGCTTGGAGAACACTGAAGCTTTCTTT. It yields the protein CSGTGGLENTEAFF. The chain uses TRBV20-1 and TRBJ1-1, with 12 bases fitting TRBD1. The CDR3 has 14 residues. Germline CDR1 reads DFQATT; CDR2 reads SNEGSKA (reference sequence).

There are many counts of this clonotype. This chain links TRBV20-1 with TRBJ1-1; unclear D gene. From germline, CDR1 is DFQATT and CDR2 SNEGSKA (reference sequence). The CDR3 extends over 14 amino acids. The germline V and J ends were trimmed by 6 bases and 0 bases, with 14 bases remaining between them. In nucleotides, the CDR3 is TGCAGTGCGAGGAGGACGGCCTTGAACACTGAAGCTTTCTTT. Encoded protein: CSARRTALNTEAFF.

This clonotype was found many times. The chain uses TRBV28 and TRBJ1-5; D gene ambiguous. The CDR3 runs to 13 residues. Trimming removed 7 bases at V and 3 bases at J, with 10 bases between. Germline-derived CDR1 and CDR2 are MDHEN and SYDVKM. The CDR3 nucleotides read TGTGCCAGCAAATCGGGTCTCAATCAGCCCCAGCATTTT. It specifies CASKSGLNQPQHF.

In its sample, this clonotype was seen a few times. The CDR3 does not close with the conserved phenylalanine or tryptophan, likely indicating a read error. V gene TRBV12-3 or TRBV12-4 combines with J gene TRBJ2-2; D call uncertain. V lost 10 bases and J 1 base, leaving 7 bases between the germline ends. This CDR3 is built from 12 residues. The CDR3 loop reads CAIPENTGELFL. The CDR3 DNA reads TGTGCCATACCAGAGAACACCGGGGAGCTGTTTTTG.

This clonotype was recorded at least ten times. CDR3 nucleotides: TGTGCCAGCAGTCGACAGGTCTCCTACAATGAGCAGTTCTTC. Its translation: CASSRQVSYNEQFF. The chain couples TRBV6-5 to TRBJ2-1; possibly TRBD1 for D (6 bases). Per the germline V gene, CDR1 is MNHEY and CDR2 is SVGAGI. The CDR3 has 14 residues. V gave up 5 bases and J gave up 0 bases, with 8 bases separating them.

There are many counts of this clonotype. CDR3 nucleotide sequence: TGCAGTGCTAGTGCTGCAGATACGCAGTATTTT. It is translated as CSASAADTQYF. V is TRBV20-1 and J is TRBJ2-3; no clear D. This CDR3 is built from 11 residues. CDR1 and CDR2 (germline): DFQATT, SNEGSKA (reference sequence). V lost 3 bases to trimming and J lost 4 bases, with 5 bases between them.

The V and J genes are TRBV7-9 and TRBJ1-1, with 8 bases aligning to TRBD1. Germline V gene sequence: CDR1 SEHNR, CDR2 FQNEAQ (reference sequence). With 8 bases clipped from V and 1 base from J, the junction kept 6 bases outside the gene matches. The length of the CDR3 is 14 residues. The DNA for the CDR3 is TGTGCCAGCTCCTGGCAGGGGGCGAACACTGAAGCTTTCTTT. This sequence encodes CASSWQGANTEAFF.

This clonotype came up many times. V usage is TRBV7-8 and J usage is TRBJ2-2; D uncertain. This CDR3 has 12 residues. Trimming removed 4 bases from V and 7 bases from J, with 7 bases in between. CDR1 is SGHVS, CDR2 FQNEAQ, per germline. This CDR3 reads CASSSVYGELFF. For the CDR3, the DNA is TGTGCCAGCAGCTCGGTGTACGGGGAGCTGTTTTTT.

There are many counts of this clonotype. The chain is built from TRBV7-2 and TRBJ1-4; 8 bases align to TRBD1. Germline values: CDR1 SGHTA, CDR2 FQGNSA. V trimming: 1 base; J trimming: 4 bases; junction bases outside the gene matches: 8. The CDR3 contains 17 residues. In DNA, the CDR3 is TGTGCCAGCAGCTTAGGCCCGGACAGGGCTATTAATGAAAAACTGTTTTTT. This translates into CASSLGPDRAINEKLFF. Drawing the rest from reference TRBV7-2 and TRBJ1-4, the complete variable domain is GAGVSQSPSNKVTEKGKDVELRCDPISGHTALYWYRQSLGQGLEFLIYFQGNSAPDKSGLPSDRFSAERTGGSVSTLTIQRTQQEDSAVYLCASSLGPDRAINEKLFFGSGTQLSVL.